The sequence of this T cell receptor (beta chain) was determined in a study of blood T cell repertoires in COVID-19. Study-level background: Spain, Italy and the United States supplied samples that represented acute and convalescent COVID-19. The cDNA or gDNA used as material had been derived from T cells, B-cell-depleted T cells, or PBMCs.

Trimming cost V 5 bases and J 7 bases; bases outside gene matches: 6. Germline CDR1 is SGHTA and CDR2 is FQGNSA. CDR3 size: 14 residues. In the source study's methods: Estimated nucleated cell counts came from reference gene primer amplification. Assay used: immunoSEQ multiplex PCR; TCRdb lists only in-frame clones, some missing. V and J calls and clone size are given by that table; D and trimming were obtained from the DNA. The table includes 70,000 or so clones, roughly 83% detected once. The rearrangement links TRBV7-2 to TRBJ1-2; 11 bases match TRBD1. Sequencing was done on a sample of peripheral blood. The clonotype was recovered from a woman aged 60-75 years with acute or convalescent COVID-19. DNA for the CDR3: TGTGCCAGCAGCGGTAGGACAGGGGGCAGTGGCTACACCTTC. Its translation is CASSGRTGGSGYTF. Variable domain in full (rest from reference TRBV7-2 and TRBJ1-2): GAGVSQSPSNKVTEKGKDVELRCDPISGHTALYWYRQSLGQGLEFLIYFQGNSAPDKSGLPSDRFSAERTGGSVSTLTIQRTQQEDSAVYLCASSGRTGGSGYTFGSGTRLTVV.